This TCR beta chain comes out of a study of T cells after yellow fever vaccination. The germline CDR1 and CDR2 sequences are MGHRA and YSYEKL. Trimming removed 1 base from V and 0 bases from J, with 16 bases in between. CDR3 length equals 18 residues. TCRdb fed the 5' RACE reads into MiXCR, producing one record per CDR3 protein. The data hold 350,000 or so distinct CDR3 sequences, with about 8.3% observed a single time. The genes are TRBV4-1 and TRBJ1-5, with D perhaps TRBD1 (5 bases). This material consisted of PBMCs, taken roughly 45 days after the first yellow fever vaccination. This sequence originates from a young man who received the YFV17D yellow fever vaccine. This CDR3 reads CASSQGPGRGDSNQPQHF. CDR3 DNA sequence: TGCGCCAGCAGCCAAGGTCCGGGGAGGGGAGATAGCAATCAGCCCCAGCATTTT.